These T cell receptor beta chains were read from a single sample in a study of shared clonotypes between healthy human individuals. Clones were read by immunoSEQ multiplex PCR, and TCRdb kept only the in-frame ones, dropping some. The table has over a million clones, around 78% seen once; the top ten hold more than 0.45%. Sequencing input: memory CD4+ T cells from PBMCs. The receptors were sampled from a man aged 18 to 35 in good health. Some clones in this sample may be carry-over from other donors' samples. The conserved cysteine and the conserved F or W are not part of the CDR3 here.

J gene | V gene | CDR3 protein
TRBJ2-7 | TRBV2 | ASSHLAGYEQY
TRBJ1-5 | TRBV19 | ASSNWSNQPQH
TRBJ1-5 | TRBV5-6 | ASSRVGDPGQPQH
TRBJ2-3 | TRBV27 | ASSLGTVNTDTQY
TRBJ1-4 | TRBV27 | ASSFSGFSMGHNEKLF
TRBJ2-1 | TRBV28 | ASSPRPGTGSDEQF
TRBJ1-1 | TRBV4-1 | ASSQVPDRSPEAF
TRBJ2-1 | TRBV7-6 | ASSLVFLAGNNEQF
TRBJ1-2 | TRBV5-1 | ASSSFGLDNYGYT
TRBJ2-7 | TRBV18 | ASSPSGQGREQY
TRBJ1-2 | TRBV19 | ASSTRHVGYT
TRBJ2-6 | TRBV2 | ASSFEGSGANVLT
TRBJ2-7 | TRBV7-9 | ASSPHISSYEQY
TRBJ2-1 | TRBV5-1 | ASTKGTGGLRWDEQF
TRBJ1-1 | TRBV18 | ASSPWDTYTEAF
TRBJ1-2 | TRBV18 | ASSPGTNYGYT
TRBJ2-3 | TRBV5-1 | ASSTRTSGQDTQY